This TCR beta chain is from a study of shared clonotypes between healthy human individuals. CD45RO-negative, CCR7-selected cells formed the naive CD8 fraction, which excluded terminally differentiated effector memory CD45RA+ cells. The repertoire was sequenced with immunoSEQ multiplex PCR; TCRdb's copy has only in-frame clones and lacks some. The table includes hundreds of thousands of clones, 96% detected once. The specimen sequenced was naive CD8+ T cells sorted from blood. The receptor was derived from a young woman in good health.

The DNA for the CDR3 is TGTGCCAGTACCGCGGGACAGGGGGCGAGTCAGCCCCAGCATTTT. As protein: CASTAGQGASQPQHF. This chain uses TRBV19 with TRBJ1-5, with 12 positions matching TRBD1. CDR1 and CDR2 from the germline V gene are LNHDA and SQIVND (reference sequence). V lost 7 bases to trimming and J lost 6 bases; unmatched junction nucleotides: 7. This CDR3 spans 15 amino acids.